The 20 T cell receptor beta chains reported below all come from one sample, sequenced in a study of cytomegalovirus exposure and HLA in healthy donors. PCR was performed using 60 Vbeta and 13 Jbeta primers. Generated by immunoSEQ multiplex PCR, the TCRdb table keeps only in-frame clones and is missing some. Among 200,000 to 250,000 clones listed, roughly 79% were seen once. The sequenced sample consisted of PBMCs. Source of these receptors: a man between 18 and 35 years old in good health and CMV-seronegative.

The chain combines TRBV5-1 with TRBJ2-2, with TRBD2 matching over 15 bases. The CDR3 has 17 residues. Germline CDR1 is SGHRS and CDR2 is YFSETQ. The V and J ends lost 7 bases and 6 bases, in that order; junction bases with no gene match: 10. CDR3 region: CASRPGLAGGPPGELFF. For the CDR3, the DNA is TGCGCCAGCCGCCCAGGACTAGCGGGGGGGCCCCCCGGGGAGCTGTTTTTT.

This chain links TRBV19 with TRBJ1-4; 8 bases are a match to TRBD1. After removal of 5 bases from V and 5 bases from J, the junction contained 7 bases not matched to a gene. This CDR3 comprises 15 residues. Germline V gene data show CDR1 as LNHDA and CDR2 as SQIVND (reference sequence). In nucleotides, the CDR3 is TGTGCCAGTAGTCCTCAGACAGGGGAGAATGAAAAACTGTTTTTT. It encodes CASSPQTGENEKLFF.

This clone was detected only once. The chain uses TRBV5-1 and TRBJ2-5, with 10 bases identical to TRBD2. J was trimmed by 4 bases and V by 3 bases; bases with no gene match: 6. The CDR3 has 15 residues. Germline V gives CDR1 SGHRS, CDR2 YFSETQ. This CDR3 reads CASSWERGGGETQYF. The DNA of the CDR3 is TGCGCCAGCAGCTGGGAGCGGGGGGGCGGAGAGACCCAGTACTTC.

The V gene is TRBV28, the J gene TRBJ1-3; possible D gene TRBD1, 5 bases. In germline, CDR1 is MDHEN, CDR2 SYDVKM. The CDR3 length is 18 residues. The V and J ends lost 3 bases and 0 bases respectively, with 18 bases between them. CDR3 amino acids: CASSFLQGTISSGNTIYF. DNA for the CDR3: TGTGCCAGCAGTTTTCTCCAGGGAACCATCAGCTCTGGAAACACCATATATTTT.

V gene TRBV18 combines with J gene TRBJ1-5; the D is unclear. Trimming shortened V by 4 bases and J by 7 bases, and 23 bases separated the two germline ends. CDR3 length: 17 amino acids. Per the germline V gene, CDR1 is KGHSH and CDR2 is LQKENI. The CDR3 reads CASSRVHAGMFPQPQHF. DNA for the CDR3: TGTGCCAGCTCACGGGTCCACGCAGGCATGTTCCCACAGCCCCAGCATTTT.

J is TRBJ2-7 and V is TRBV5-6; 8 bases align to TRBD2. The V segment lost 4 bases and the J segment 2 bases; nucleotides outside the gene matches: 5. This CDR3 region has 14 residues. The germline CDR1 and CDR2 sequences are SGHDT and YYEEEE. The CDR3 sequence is CASSRTSRPYEQYF. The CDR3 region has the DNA TGTGCCAGCAGCCGGACTAGCCGACCCTACGAGCAGTACTTC.

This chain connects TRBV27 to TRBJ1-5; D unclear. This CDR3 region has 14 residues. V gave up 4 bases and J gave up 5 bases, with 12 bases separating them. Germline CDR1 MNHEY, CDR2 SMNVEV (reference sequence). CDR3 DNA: TGTGCCAGCAGTTCACGGACTGTCGATCAGCCCCAGCATTTT. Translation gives CASSSRTVDQPQHF.

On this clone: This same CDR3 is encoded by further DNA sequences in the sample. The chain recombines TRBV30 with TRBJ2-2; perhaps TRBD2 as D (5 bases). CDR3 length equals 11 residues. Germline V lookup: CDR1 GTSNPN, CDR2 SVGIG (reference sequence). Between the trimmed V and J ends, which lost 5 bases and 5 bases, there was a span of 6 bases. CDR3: CAWSGTGELFF. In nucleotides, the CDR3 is TGTGCCTGGTCGGGAACCGGGGAGCTGTTTTTT.

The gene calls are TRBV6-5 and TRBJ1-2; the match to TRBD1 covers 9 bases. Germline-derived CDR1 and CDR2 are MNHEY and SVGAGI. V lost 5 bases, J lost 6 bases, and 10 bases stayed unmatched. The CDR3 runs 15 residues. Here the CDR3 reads CASSLIITGGDGYTF. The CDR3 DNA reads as TGTGCCAGCAGTCTGATCATTACAGGGGGCGATGGCTACACCTTC.

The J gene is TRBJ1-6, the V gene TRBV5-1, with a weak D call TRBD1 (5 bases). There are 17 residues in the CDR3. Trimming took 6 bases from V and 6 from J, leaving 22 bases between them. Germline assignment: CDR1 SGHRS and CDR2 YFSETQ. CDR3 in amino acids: CASTHLRPGEGNSPLHF. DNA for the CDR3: TGCGCCAGCACCCACCTTCGCCCGGGGGAAGGTAATTCACCCCTCCACTTT.

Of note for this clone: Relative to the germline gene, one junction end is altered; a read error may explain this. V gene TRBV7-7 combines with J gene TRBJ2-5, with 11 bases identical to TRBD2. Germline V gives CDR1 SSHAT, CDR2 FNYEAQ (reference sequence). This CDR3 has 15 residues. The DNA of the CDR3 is TGTGCTAGCAGCAGGGGACTAGCGGTCCAAGAGACCCAGTACTTC. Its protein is CASSRGLAVQETQYF.

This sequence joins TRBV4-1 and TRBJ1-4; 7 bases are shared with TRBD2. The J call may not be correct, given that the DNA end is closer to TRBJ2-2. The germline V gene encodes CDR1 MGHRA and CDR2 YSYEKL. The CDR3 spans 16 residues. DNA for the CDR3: TGCGCCAGCAGCCCCTCGGACCGGGAGGCGGGGATGGAGCTGTTTTTT. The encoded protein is CASSPSDREAGMELFF.

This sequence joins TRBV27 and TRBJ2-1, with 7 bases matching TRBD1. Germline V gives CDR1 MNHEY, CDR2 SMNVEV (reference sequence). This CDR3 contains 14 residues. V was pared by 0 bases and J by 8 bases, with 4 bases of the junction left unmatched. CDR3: CASSLSRGHDEQFF. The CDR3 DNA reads TGTGCCAGCAGTTTATCTAGGGGGCATGATGAGCAGTTCTTC.

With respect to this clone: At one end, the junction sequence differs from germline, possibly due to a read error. Here the CDR3 DNA reads TGTGCTAGCAGCTTAGTTCAAAGGACAGGGAGTGGCTACACCTTC. This sequence encodes CASSLVQRTGSGYTF. The chain employs TRBV7-7 and TRBJ1-2, with TRBD1 matching over 8 bases. The CDR3 extends over 15 amino acids. Per the germline V gene, CDR1 is SSHAT and CDR2 is FNYEAQ (reference sequence).

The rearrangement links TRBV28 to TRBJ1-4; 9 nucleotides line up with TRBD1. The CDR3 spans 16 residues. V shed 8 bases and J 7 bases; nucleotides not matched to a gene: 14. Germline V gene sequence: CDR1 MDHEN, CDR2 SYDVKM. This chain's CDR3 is CASLITSGTGSEKLFF. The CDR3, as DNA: TGTGCCAGCCTTATAACTTCCGGGACAGGGTCTGAAAAACTGTTTTTT.

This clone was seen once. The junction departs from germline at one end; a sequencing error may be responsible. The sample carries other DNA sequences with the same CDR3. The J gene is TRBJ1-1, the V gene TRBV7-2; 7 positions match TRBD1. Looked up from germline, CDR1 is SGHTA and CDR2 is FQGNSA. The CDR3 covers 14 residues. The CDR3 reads CASRRTGVNTEAFF. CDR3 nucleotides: TGTGCCAGCAGACGGACAGGCGTGAACACTGAGGCTTTCTTT.

CDR3 in DNA: TGTGCCAGCAGGGGGGTGACAGGGTGGGATCAGCCCCAGCATTTT. Its protein product is CASRGVTGWDQPQHF. The rearrangement uses TRBV6-1 and TRBJ1-5; 7 positions agree with TRBD1. This CDR3 contains 15 residues. V was clipped by 6 bases and J by 5 bases; unmatched bases: 10. Germline V gene data show CDR1 as MNHNS and CDR2 as SASEGT.

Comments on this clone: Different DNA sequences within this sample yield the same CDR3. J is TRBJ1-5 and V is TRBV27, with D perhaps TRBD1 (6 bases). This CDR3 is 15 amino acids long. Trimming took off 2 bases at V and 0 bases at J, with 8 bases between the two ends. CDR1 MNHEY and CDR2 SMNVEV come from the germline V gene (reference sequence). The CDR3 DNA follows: TGTGCCAGCAGTTTAGGGGGCGGTAGCAATCAGCCCCAGCATTTT. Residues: CASSLGGGSNQPQHF.

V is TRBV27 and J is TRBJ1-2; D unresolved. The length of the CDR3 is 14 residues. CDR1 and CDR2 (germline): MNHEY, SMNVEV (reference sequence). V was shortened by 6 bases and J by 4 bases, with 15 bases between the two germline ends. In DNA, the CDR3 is TGTGCCAGCAGCCTGGCGGGCGGAGGCTATGGCTACACCTTC. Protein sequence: CASSLAGGGYGYTF.

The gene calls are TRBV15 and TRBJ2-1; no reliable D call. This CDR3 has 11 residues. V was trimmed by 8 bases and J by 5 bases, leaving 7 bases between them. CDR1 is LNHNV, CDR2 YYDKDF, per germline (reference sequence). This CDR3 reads CATARNNEQFF. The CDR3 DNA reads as TGTGCCACCGCTAGGAACAATGAGCAGTTCTTC.